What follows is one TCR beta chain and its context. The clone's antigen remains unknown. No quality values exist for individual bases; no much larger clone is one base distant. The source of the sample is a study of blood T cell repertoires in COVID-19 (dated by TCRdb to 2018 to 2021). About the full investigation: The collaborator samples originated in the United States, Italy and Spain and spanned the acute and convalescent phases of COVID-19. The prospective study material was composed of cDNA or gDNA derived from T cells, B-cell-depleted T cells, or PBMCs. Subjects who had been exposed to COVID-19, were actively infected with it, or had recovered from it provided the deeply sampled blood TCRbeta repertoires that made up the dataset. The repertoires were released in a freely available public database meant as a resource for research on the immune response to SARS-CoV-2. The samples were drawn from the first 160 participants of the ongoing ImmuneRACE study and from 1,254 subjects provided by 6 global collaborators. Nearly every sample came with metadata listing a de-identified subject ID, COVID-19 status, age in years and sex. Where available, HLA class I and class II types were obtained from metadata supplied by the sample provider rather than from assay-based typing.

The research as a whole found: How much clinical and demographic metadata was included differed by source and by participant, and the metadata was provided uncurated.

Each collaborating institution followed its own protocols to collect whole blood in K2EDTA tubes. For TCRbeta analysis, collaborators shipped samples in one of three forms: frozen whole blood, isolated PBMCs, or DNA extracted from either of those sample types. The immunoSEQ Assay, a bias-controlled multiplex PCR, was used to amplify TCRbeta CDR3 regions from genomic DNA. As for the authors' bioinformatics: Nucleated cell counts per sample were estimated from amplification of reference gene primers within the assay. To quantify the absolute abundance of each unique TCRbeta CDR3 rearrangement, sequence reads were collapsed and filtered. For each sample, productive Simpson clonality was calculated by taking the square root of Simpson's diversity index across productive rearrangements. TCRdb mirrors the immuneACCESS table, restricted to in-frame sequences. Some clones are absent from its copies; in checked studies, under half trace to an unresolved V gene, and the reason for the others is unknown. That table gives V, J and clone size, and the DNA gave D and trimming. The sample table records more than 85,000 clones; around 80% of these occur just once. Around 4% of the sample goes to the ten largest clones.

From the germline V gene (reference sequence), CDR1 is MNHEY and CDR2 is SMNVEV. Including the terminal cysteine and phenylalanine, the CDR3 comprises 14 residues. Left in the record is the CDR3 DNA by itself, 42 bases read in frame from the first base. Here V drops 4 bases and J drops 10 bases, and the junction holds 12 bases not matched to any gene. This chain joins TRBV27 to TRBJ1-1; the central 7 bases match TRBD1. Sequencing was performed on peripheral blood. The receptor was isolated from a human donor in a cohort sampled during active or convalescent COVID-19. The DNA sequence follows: TGTGCCAGCAGTTCATCTCCCACCCACAGGGGAGCTTTCTTT. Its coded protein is CASSSSPTHRGAFF.